Following are 19 T cell receptor beta chains from one sample sequenced in a study of shared clonotypes between healthy human individuals. Produced via immunoSEQ multiplex PCR; TCRdb's table is partial and in-frame only. Of roughly 1,500,000 clones in the sample, about 98.5% were seen once. Source material: naive CD4+ T cells sorted from blood. Regarding subset: CD45RA+ positively selected. These receptors were taken from a man aged 25 to 45 in good health.

The genes are TRBV28 and TRBJ1-1; D not certain. The CDR3 is 12 amino acids. CDR1 MDHEN and CDR2 SYDVKM come from the germline V gene. V lost 5 bases, J lost 3 bases, and 7 bases lay in between. The CDR3 DNA is TGTGCCAGCAGTGCAGGTGACACTGAAGCTTTCTTT. Translated, it gives CASSAGDTEAFF.

Points on this clone: One end of the junction does not line up with germline, which may come from a read error. V is TRBV10-3 and J is TRBJ2-7, with TRBD1 matching over 8 bases. Germline V CDR1 and CDR2: ENHRY, SYGVKD. The CDR3 covers 14 residues. The chain's CDR3 is CAISDQGAHRDLHF. The CDR3 DNA follows: TGTGCCATCAGTGATCAGGGGGCGCATCGGGATCTGCACTTC.

This clone was seen just once. The gene calls are TRBV2 and TRBJ1-4; a weak D match, TRBD1 (5 bases). CDR3 length: 13 amino acids. Germline CDR1 reads SNHLY; CDR2 reads FYNNEI. Trimming shortened V by 3 bases and J by 8 bases, and 10 bases separated the two germline ends. The CDR3 is CASSEGGREKLFF. The CDR3 coding sequence is TGTGCCAGCAGTGAGGGGGGGAGAGAAAAACTGTTTTTT.

This chain joins TRBV10-1 and TRBJ2-1; D is unresolved. Trimming removed 1 base from V and 5 bases from J, with 9 bases in between. The CDR3 is 14 amino acids. CDR1 and CDR2 from the germline V gene are WNHNN and SYGVQD (reference sequence). DNA of the CDR3: TGCGCCAGCAGTGAGTGGTCAGAAGACAATGAGCAGTTCTTC. Translating it yields CASSEWSEDNEQFF.

This chain links TRBV19 with TRBJ2-1; 10 positions agree with TRBD2. CDR3 length equals 16 residues. Germline V gives CDR1 LNHDA, CDR2 SQIVND (reference sequence). Trimming removed 6 bases from V and 10 bases from J; junction bases left unmatched: 15. The CDR3 DNA reads TGTGCCAGTAGGCCTCTAGCGGGAGCCCTAGCCAGGGAGCAGTTCTTC. It encodes CASRPLAGALAREQFF.

V usage is TRBV6-1 and J usage is TRBJ1-5; D unresolved. The CDR3 runs to 14 residues. Germline V gene lookup returns CDR1 MNHNS and CDR2 SASEGT. V was pared by 7 bases and J by 2 bases, with 12 bases between. The CDR3 DNA is TGTGCCAGCACACAAAATGGAGGCAATCAGCCCCAGCATTTT. Its protein product is CASTQNGGNQPQHF.

This chain uses TRBV29-1 with TRBJ2-3; D unresolved. V lost 5 bases and J lost 0, with 6 bases in between. CDR3 length: 12 amino acids. CDR1 and CDR2 from the germline V gene are SQVTM and ANQGSEA. The CDR3 protein is CSVCASTDTQYF. CDR3 sequence (DNA): TGCAGCGTTTGCGCGAGCACAGATACGCAGTATTTT.

The chain links TRBV29-1 to TRBJ2-5; 8 nucleotides match TRBD2. CDR1 is SQVTM, CDR2 ANQGSEA, per germline. The length of the CDR3 is 12 residues. The V segment lost 6 bases and the J segment 7 bases; nucleotides outside the gene matches: 7. CDR3 DNA: TGCAGCGTGGCGGGGGGCGGGCTGACCCAGTACTTC. Encoded protein: CSVAGGGLTQYF.

The rearrangement uses TRBV5-1 and TRBJ2-7; D uncertain. Germline V gene data show CDR1 as SGHRS and CDR2 as YFSETQ. This CDR3 region has 14 residues. Trimming took 0 bases from V and 2 from J, leaving 9 bases between them. The CDR3: CASSLVSKTYEQYF. The CDR3 coding sequence is TGCGCCAGCAGCTTGGTATCGAAAACCTACGAGCAGTACTTC.

The chain carries TRBV6-1 and TRBJ2-7, with 9 bases lining up with TRBD1. V dropped 7 bases and J dropped 2; count of bases not matched to a gene: 9. The germline V gene encodes CDR1 MNHNS and CDR2 SASEGT. This CDR3 has 15 amino acids. This CDR3 is CASTRGRTGAYEQYF. As DNA, the CDR3 is TGTGCCAGCACCCGAGGGAGGACAGGGGCCTACGAGCAGTACTTC.

The DNA for the CDR3 is TGCGCCAGCAGCTTGTCTGGACAGCCAGCTAACTATGGCTACACCTTC. It encodes CASSLSGQPANYGYTF. The chain combines TRBV5-1 with TRBJ1-2; maybe TRBD1 (6 bases). Germline V gene data show CDR1 as SGHRS and CDR2 as YFSETQ. Trimming left V 1 base short and J 0 bases short, with 13 bases between. The CDR3 consists of 16 residues.

This sequence joins TRBV11-2 and TRBJ2-3; perhaps D is TRBD1 or TRBD2 (5 bases each). The CDR3 totals 14 residues. The germline V gene has CDR1 SGHAT and CDR2 FQNNGV. Trimming removed 5 bases from V and 9 bases from J, with 18 bases in between. CDR3 nucleotide sequence: TGTGCCAGCAGCCTGGGAGAGGCCGGGGCAACGCAGTATTTT. Translating gives CASSLGEAGATQYF. Supplemented by reference TRBV11-2 and TRBJ2-3, the full variable domain reads EAGVAQSPRYKIIEKRQSVAFWCNPISGHATLYWYQQILGQGPKLLIQFQNNGVVDDSQLPKDRFSAERLKGVDSTLKIQPAKLEDSAVYLCASSLGEAGATQYFGPGTRLTVL.

The chain couples TRBV11-2 to TRBJ2-2; 9 bases fit TRBD2. With 6 bases clipped from V and 3 bases from J, the junction kept 8 bases outside the gene matches. The germline V gene has CDR1 SGHAT and CDR2 FQNNGV. This CDR3 is built from 16 residues. CDR3 sequence: CASSRRGGAYTGELFF. As DNA, the CDR3 is TGTGCCAGCAGTAGACGCGGGGGGGCCTACACCGGGGAGCTGTTTTTT.

V gene TRBV6-1 combines with J gene TRBJ1-1; D is perhaps TRBD1 (5 bases). This CDR3 is built from 14 residues. Germline assignment: CDR1 MNHNS and CDR2 SASEGT. The ends were cut back, 6 bases at V and 8 bases at J, with 19 bases in the middle. The CDR3 DNA sequence: TGTGCCAGCAGCTCGAAAACAGGACCGGGGGAAGCTTTCTTT. The encoded protein is CASSSKTGPGEAFF.

The J gene is TRBJ2-1, the V gene TRBV18; D may be TRBD2 (5 bases). Trimming shortened V by 3 bases and J by 3 bases, and 9 bases separated the two germline ends. The CDR3 is made up of 14 amino acids. From germline, CDR1 is KGHSH and CDR2 LQKENI. The CDR3 bases are TGTGCCAGCTCACCGGACTCTAACTACAATGAGCAGTTCTTC. It specifies CASSPDSNYNEQFF. Using reference TRBV18 and TRBJ2-1 for the parts outside the CDR3, the full variable domain is NAGVMQNPRHLVRRRGQEARLRCSPMKGHSHVYWYRQLPEEGLKFMVYLQKENIIDESGMPKERFSAEFPKEGPSILRIQQVVRGDSAAYFCASSPDSNYNEQFFGPGTRLTVL.

V gene TRBV6-5 combines with J gene TRBJ1-4; D may be TRBD1 (6 bases). CDR3 length: 14 residues. V was trimmed by 8 bases and J by 3 bases, leaving 13 bases between them. Germline lookup yields CDR1 MNHEY and CDR2 SVGAGI. This chain's CDR3 is CASGRGIPNEKLFF. In nucleotides, the CDR3 is TGTGCCAGCGGTAGGGGGATCCCTAATGAAAAACTGTTTTTT.

The J gene is TRBJ1-1, the V gene TRBV6-6, with D perhaps matching TRBD1 (5 bases). V was trimmed by 4 bases and J by 2 bases, leaving 17 bases between them. CDR1 MNHNY and CDR2 SVGAGI come from the germline V gene (reference sequence). CDR3 size: 16 residues. The chain's CDR3 is CASSSPSGQSNTEAFF. For the CDR3, the DNA is TGTGCCAGCAGTTCCCCCTCGGGGCAGTCTAACACTGAAGCTTTCTTT.

The chain joins TRBV28 to TRBJ1-2; D unresolved. Germline CDR1 reads MDHEN; CDR2 reads SYDVKM. Trimming removed 4 bases at V and 4 bases at J, with 10 bases between. This CDR3 contains 13 residues. The CDR3 loop is CASSSRPSYGYTF. The CDR3 DNA follows: TGTGCCAGCAGTTCGAGACCAAGCTATGGCTACACCTTC.

The gene calls are TRBV28 and TRBJ2-5, with TRBD1 identical over 7 bases. CDR1 and CDR2 (germline): MDHEN, SYDVKM. J gave up 5 bases and V 7 bases, and 7 bases lay outside the gene matches. The CDR3 runs to 13 residues. The CDR3 region has the DNA TGTGCCAGCAAAACAGGGGTACCGGAGACCCAGTACTTC. Amino acid sequence: CASKTGVPETQYF.